Below, 15 T cell receptor beta chains from the same sample are listed, as sequenced in a study of PD-1 blockade in classical Hodgkin lymphoma. The data were produced by immunoSEQ multiplex PCR, yet TCRdb's version contains in-frame clones alone and is incomplete. The sample has more than 75,000 clones; approximately 94% are singletons. Time point meaning: cycle 4 day 1 (C4D1), after less than 7 weeks of nivolumab. Every single patient, without exception, relapsed after autologous stem cell transplantation, and brentuximab vedotin exposure varied. Here the sequenced sample was peripheral blood mononuclear cells (PBMCs), taken before the fourth cycle of nivolumab. The receptors here all came from a human donor with classical Hodgkin lymphoma.

This sequence joins TRBV6-6 and TRBJ1-6, with D tentatively TRBD1 (5 bases). Germline V gene lookup returns CDR1 MNHNY and CDR2 SVGAGI (reference sequence). V lost 0 bases, J lost 5 bases, and 8 bases lay in between. The CDR3 spans 15 residues. CDR3 nucleotides: TGTGCCAGCAGTTACTCGGGGGGGGATAATTCACCCCTCCACTTT. As protein: CASSYSGGDNSPLHF.

This clone was detected once. The chain joins TRBV7-3 to TRBJ2-5, with D unclear. Per germline, CDR1 SGHTA and CDR2 FQGTGA. CDR3 length equals 13 residues. The V and J ends lost 5 bases and 1 base respectively, with 8 bases between them. DNA for the CDR3: TGTGCCAGCAGCCGAGAAGTCCAAGAGACCCAGTACTTC. It is translated as CASSREVQETQYF.

The chain has TRBV7-3 and TRBJ2-3, with a tentative D call TRBD2 (5 bases). V lost 4 bases, J lost 5 bases, and 10 bases lay in between. Germline V gene data show CDR1 as SGHTA and CDR2 as FQGTGA. The CDR3 length is 13 residues. In DNA form, the CDR3 reads TGTGCCAGCAGCTCTACTAGGAAAGATACGCAGTATTTT. The encoded protein is CASSSTRKDTQYF.

The chain links TRBV5-1 to TRBJ1-5, with 8 bases identical to TRBD1. J gave up 2 bases and V 4 bases, and 2 bases lay outside the gene matches. This CDR3 spans 14 amino acids. Germline CDR1 reads SGHRS; CDR2 reads YFSETQ. In DNA, the CDR3 is TGCGCCAGCAGCCTGGACAGGGGCAATCAGCCCCAGCATTTT. Translating it yields CASSLDRGNQPQHF.

The table lists this clone with a count of one. This chain joins TRBV28 and TRBJ2-2, with 9 bases that match TRBD1. The CDR3 runs 15 residues. Germline assignment: CDR1 MDHEN and CDR2 SYDVKM. With 5 bases clipped from V and 4 bases from J, the junction kept 5 bases outside the gene matches. The CDR3 is CASSPATGGTGELFF. CDR3 nucleotide sequence: TGTGCCAGCAGTCCTGCGACAGGGGGCACCGGGGAGCTGTTTTTT.

The CDR3 DNA follows: TGCAGCGTTGCCAACCTAGCGGGGACTCTCACAGATACGCAGTATTTT. Protein: CSVANLAGTLTDTQYF. This chain uses TRBV29-1 with TRBJ2-3; 9 positions agree with TRBD2. Germline CDR1 SQVTM, CDR2 ANQGSEA. The V gene end was trimmed by 4 bases and the J gene end by 2 bases; junction bases not matched to a gene: 10. The CDR3 runs to 16 residues.

This chain uses TRBV6-5 with TRBJ1-6; D call uncertain. This CDR3 has 16 amino acids. Trimming removed 3 bases at V and 1 base at J, with 10 bases between. Germline CDR1 and CDR2: MNHEY and SVGAGI. This chain's CDR3 is CASSYSGESYNSPLHF. In nucleotides, the CDR3 is TGTGCCAGCAGTTATTCTGGGGAGTCCTATAATTCACCCCTCCACTTT.

This sequence joins TRBV4-2 and TRBJ2-1; 9 bases align to TRBD2. Germline values: CDR1 LGHNA, CDR2 YNFKEQ. J was trimmed by 2 bases and V by 0 bases; bases with no gene match: 5. The CDR3 is made up of 17 amino acids. CDR3 residues: CASSQDSTSGTYNEQFF. CDR3 DNA: TGTGCCAGCAGCCAAGATTCGACTAGCGGAACCTACAATGAGCAGTTCTTC.

This clone was seen a single time. The CDR3 sequence is CASSLYPGTETIYGYTF. CDR3 nucleotides: TGTGCCAGCAGCTTATACCCCGGGACGGAGACTATCTATGGCTACACCTTC. The V call is TRBV7-3, the J call TRBJ1-2; maybe TRBD1 (5 bases). Germline values: CDR1 SGHTA, CDR2 FQGTGA. The CDR3 is 17 amino acids. V gave up 2 bases and J gave up 4 bases, with 20 bases separating them.

This sequence joins TRBV19 and TRBJ1-2; D is unresolved. The ends were cut back, 7 bases at V and 4 bases at J, with 13 bases in the middle. CDR1 LNHDA and CDR2 SQIVND come from the germline V gene (reference sequence). This CDR3 is 13 amino acids long. CDR3 protein: CASTLGLGYGYTF. The CDR3 nucleotides are TGTGCCAGTACCCTAGGGCTCGGCTATGGCTACACCTTC.

The chain is built from TRBV14 and TRBJ2-2; 7 positions agree with TRBD1. Germline-derived CDR1 and CDR2 are SGHDN and FVKESK. The CDR3 is 19 amino acids. V dropped 1 base and J dropped 5; count of bases not matched to a gene: 16. CDR3 sequence reads: CASSQGVAKGAWKTGELFF. The CDR3, as DNA: TGTGCCAGCAGCCAAGGGGTGGCGAAGGGGGCCTGGAAGACCGGGGAGCTGTTTTTT.

The rearrangement uses TRBV4-1 and TRBJ2-3; 12 nucleotides agree with TRBD2. The J segment lost 4 bases and the V segment lost 4 bases, leaving 3 bases of the junction unmatched. This CDR3 has 15 amino acids. From germline, CDR1 is MGHRA and CDR2 YSYEKL. In nucleotides, the CDR3 is TGCGCCAGCAGCCGGACTAGCGGGACTGCAGATACGCAGTATTTT. Its protein is CASSRTSGTADTQYF.

The chain joins TRBV19 to TRBJ2-6; D not resolved. V lost 7 bases and J lost 4, with 14 bases in between. Germline V gene sequence: CDR1 LNHDA, CDR2 SQIVND (reference sequence). The CDR3 spans 15 residues. CDR3 bases: TGTGCCAGTACCCCCAGGATAACCGGGGCCAACGTCCTGACTTTC. This translates into CASTPRITGANVLTF.

This clone has only one observation. The chain employs TRBV9 and TRBJ1-2, with D possibly TRBD1 on 5 matching bases. CDR1 and CDR2 from the germline V gene are SGDLS and YYNGEE. The length of the CDR3 is 14 residues. V lost 3 bases and J lost 9, with 18 bases in between. CDR3 region: CASSAKAGASSYTF. CDR3 bases: TGTGCCAGCAGCGCCAAGGCCGGGGCTAGTAGCTACACCTTC.

The V call is TRBV6-5, the J call TRBJ1-3; D is perhaps TRBD1 (6 bases). The CDR3 has 16 amino acids. The germline CDR1 and CDR2 sequences are MNHEY and SVGAGI. V lost 2 bases, J lost 4 bases, and 15 bases lay in between. The chain's CDR3 is CASSYRGRDMGNTIYF. The CDR3 nucleotides are TGTGCCAGCAGTTACCGCGGTCGGGACATGGGAAACACCATATATTTT.